These 22 T cell receptor beta chains share one sample of origin, sequenced in a study of T cell clones after liver transplantation. The protocol was immunoSEQ multiplex PCR, while the TCRdb copy is restricted to in-frame clones and leaves out a portion. The profile shows 45,000 or so clones, roughly 84% of them singletons. The sample was CD4+ T cells from blood, taken 24 months after liver transplant. Receptor source: a human patient who received a liver transplant. Certain T cells may be donor cells from the graft.

The V call is TRBV5-1, the J call TRBJ2-2; D is perhaps TRBD1 (5 bases). The CDR3 is 14 amino acids. Trimming took off 7 bases at V and 1 base at J, with 11 bases between the two ends. Germline V gene data show CDR1 as SGHRS and CDR2 as YFSETQ. The CDR3 region is CASSQGGNTGELFF. The DNA of the CDR3 is TGCGCCAGCTCTCAGGGCGGGAACACCGGGGAGCTGTTTTTT.

This chain links TRBV7-2 with TRBJ1-1; possibly TRBD1 for D (6 bases). V was pared by 5 bases and J by 5 bases, with 15 bases between. The CDR3 has 14 amino acids. Looked up from germline, CDR1 is SGHTA and CDR2 is FQGNSA. The CDR3 region is CASSPEGGRTEAFF. The CDR3 DNA is TGTGCCAGCAGCCCTGAGGGGGGGCGAACTGAAGCTTTCTTT.

The chain carries TRBV5-1 and TRBJ2-7; 7 bases align to TRBD1. CDR3 length equals 16 residues. CDR1 is SGHRS and CDR2 is YFSETQ in the germline V gene. With V trimmed by 0 bases and J by 2 bases, 8 bases remained unmatched. The CDR3 DNA is TGCGCCAGCAGCTTGGAACGACGGGACAGCGCCTACGAGCAGTACTTC. This sequence encodes CASSLERRDSAYEQYF.

This clone was seen more than once but under ten times. The chain combines TRBV10-1 with TRBJ2-2, with no clear D. This CDR3 contains 14 residues. V was pared by 0 bases and J by 5 bases, with 7 bases between. The germline gives CDR1 WNHNN, CDR2 SYGVQD (reference sequence). The CDR3 DNA sequence: TGCGCCAGCAGTGAGTCAGGGTGGACCGGGGAGCTGTTTTTT. It specifies CASSESGWTGELFF.

The chain couples TRBV5-6 to TRBJ1-4; no clear D gene. CDR1 and CDR2 (germline): SGHDT, YYEEEE. V shed 4 bases and J shed 6 bases, with 16 bases lying between them. The length of the CDR3 is 15 residues. Written as DNA, the CDR3 is TGTGCCAGCAGCCACCGTGGGTCAGTTGATGAAAAACTGTTTTTT. Encoded protein: CASSHRGSVDEKLFF.

V gene TRBV2 combines with J gene TRBJ2-1; weak D call: TRBD1 (6 bases). The CDR3 consists of 15 residues. Germline V lookup: CDR1 SNHLY, CDR2 FYNNEI. The V end was cut by 6 bases, the J end by 3 bases, with 15 bases between. The CDR3 region is CASRTQGVYYNEQFF. CDR3 sequence (DNA): TGTGCCAGCAGAACACAGGGTGTGTACTACAATGAGCAGTTCTTC.

V gene TRBV19 combines with J gene TRBJ2-6; D unresolved. The CDR3 runs 15 residues. Between the trimmed V and J ends, which lost 4 bases and 0 bases, there was a span of 7 bases. The germline V gene has CDR1 LNHDA and CDR2 SQIVND (reference sequence). The CDR3 DNA reads TGTGCCAGTAGTAATGGACGCTCTGGGGCCAACGTCCTGACTTTC. Its translation is CASSNGRSGANVLTF.

The chain uses TRBV2 and TRBJ1-3; the D is unclear. Deletions cut 2 bases from V and 0 bases from J, with 8 bases between. CDR3 length: 15 residues. The germline gives CDR1 SNHLY, CDR2 FYNNEI. The CDR3 nucleotides are TGTGCCAGCAGTGAACGGCGGGCCTCTGGAAACACCATATATTTT. Amino acid sequence: CASSERRASGNTIYF.

This clone was detected once. The rearrangement joins TRBV19 to TRBJ2-5, with 7 bases identical to TRBD1. The CDR3 is 14 residues long. Germline lookup yields CDR1 LNHDA and CDR2 SQIVND (reference sequence). With 4 bases clipped from V and 7 bases from J, the junction kept 9 bases outside the gene matches. Here the CDR3 reads CASSKSDRSWTQYF. The CDR3 nucleotides read TGTGCCAGTAGTAAGTCGGACAGGTCGTGGACCCAGTACTTC. Combining the CDR3 with reference TRBV19 and TRBJ2-5 gives the whole variable domain DGGITQSPKYLFRKEGQNVTLSCEQNLNHDAMYWYRQDPGQGLRLIYYSQIVNDFQKGDIAEGYSVSREKKESFPLTVTSAQKNPTAFYLCASSKSDRSWTQYFGPGTRLLVL.

The V call is TRBV27, the J call TRBJ2-6, with D unclear. CDR1 MNHEY and CDR2 SMNVEV come from the germline V gene (reference sequence). Trimming took 3 bases from V and 0 from J, leaving 6 bases between them. CDR3 length: 15 amino acids. CDR3 region: CASSLSRSGANVLTF. The CDR3 nucleotides read TGTGCCAGCAGTTTGAGTCGCTCTGGGGCCAACGTCCTGACTTTC.

The rearrangement joins TRBV7-2 to TRBJ2-2, with D possibly TRBD1 on 6 matching bases. The CDR3 has 16 amino acids. The germline CDR1 and CDR2 sequences are SGHTA and FQGNSA. V gave up 7 bases and J gave up 2 bases, with 17 bases separating them. CDR3 DNA: TGTGCCAGCATCCTAGGGGGACAACTCAACACCGGGGAGCTGTTTTTT. It translates to CASILGGQLNTGELFF.

The gene calls are TRBV15 and TRBJ2-5; TRBD1 agrees at 7 bases. The CDR3 is 15 residues long. CDR1 and CDR2 (germline): LNHNV, YYDKDF (reference sequence). With 0 bases clipped from V and 6 bases from J, the junction kept 7 bases outside the gene matches. The CDR3: CATSREGQTGKTQYF. Written as DNA, the CDR3 is TGTGCCACCAGCAGAGAGGGACAGACTGGGAAGACCCAGTACTTC.

This rearrangement joins TRBV29-1 to TRBJ1-1, with D unresolved. Germline CDR1 is SQVTM and CDR2 is ANQGSEA. The CDR3 loop spans 11 amino acids. The V end was cut by 4 bases, the J end by 7 bases, with 10 bases between. CDR3 sequence (DNA): TGCAGCGTTGGGGTGACCGGTGAAGCTTTCTTT. Translation: CSVGVTGEAFF. The whole variable domain, filled in from reference TRBV29-1 and TRBJ1-1, reads SAVISQKPSRDICQRGTSLTIQCQVDSQVTMMFWYRQQPGQSLTLIATANQGSEATYESGFVIDKFPISRPNLTFSTLTVSNMSPEDSSIYLCSVGVTGEAFFGQGTRLTVV.

The chain is built from TRBV4-2 and TRBJ2-3, with 9 nucleotides matching TRBD2. This CDR3 region has 19 residues. From germline, CDR1 is LGHNA and CDR2 YNFKEQ. V lost 2 bases to trimming and J lost 3 bases; unmatched junction nucleotides: 15. The CDR3 here is CASSQQIGGAGGLTDTQYF. The CDR3 region has the DNA TGTGCCAGCAGCCAACAAATTGGGGGAGCGGGGGGCCTAACAGATACGCAGTATTTT.

V gene TRBV7-8 combines with J gene TRBJ2-2; D remains ambiguous. The V end lost 7 bases, the J end lost 3 bases, and 6 bases lay between the germline ends. The germline V gene has CDR1 SGHVS and CDR2 FQNEAQ. This CDR3 has 12 residues. The CDR3 sequence: CASTRHTGELFF. In nucleotides, the CDR3 is TGTGCCAGCACACGGCACACCGGGGAGCTGTTTTTT.

This clone appeared a few times. The chain is built from TRBV6-5 and TRBJ1-2; 8 nucleotides align to TRBD1. This CDR3 is 12 amino acids long. V was pared by 5 bases and J by 10 bases, with 6 bases of the junction left unmatched. Germline CDR1 reads MNHEY; CDR2 reads SVGAGI. CDR3 DNA: TGTGCCAGCAGTAAAACAGGGGGTCACTACACCTTC. Translation: CASSKTGGHYTF.

CDR3 sequence (DNA): TGTGCCAGCGGGGGACAGGGGGCTCCGGACATTCAGTACTTC. Amino acid sequence: CASGGQGAPDIQYF. V is TRBV2 and J is TRBJ2-4; 12 positions agree with TRBD1. The CDR3 is made up of 14 amino acids. The germline gives CDR1 SNHLY, CDR2 FYNNEI. V dropped 8 bases and J dropped 8; count of bases not matched to a gene: 7.

CDR3 sequence reads: CASSISGTSVLGNIQYF. CDR3 DNA: TGTGCCAGCAGCATATCCGGGACTAGCGTTCTTGGGAACATTCAGTACTTC. The chain links TRBV7-3 to TRBJ2-4; 10 positions match TRBD2. Germline CDR1 is SGHTA and CDR2 is FQGTGA. V was pared by 5 bases and J by 7 bases, with 14 bases of the junction left unmatched. This CDR3 has 17 amino acids.

The V gene is TRBV28, the J gene TRBJ2-4; D gene uncertain. V lost 2 bases, J lost 6 bases, and 5 bases lay in between. CDR1 and CDR2 (germline): MDHEN, SYDVKM. CDR3 length: 12 residues. CDR3 DNA sequence: TGTGCCAGCAGTTTAAGGCCAAACATTCAGTACTTC. Translation: CASSLRPNIQYF. The variable domain in full, with the rest retrieved from reference TRBV28 and TRBJ2-4, is DVKVTQSSRYLVKRTGEKVFLECVQDMDHENMFWYRQDPGLGLRLIYFSYDVKMKEKGDIPEGYSVSREKKERFSLILESASTNQTSMYLCASSLRPNIQYFGAGTRLSVL.

The chain has TRBV18 and TRBJ1-4, with unresolved D. From germline, CDR1 is KGHSH and CDR2 LQKENI. The CDR3 runs to 14 residues. With 3 bases removed from V and 3 bases from J, the gap between germline ends came to 8 bases. This CDR3 is CASSPRVANEKLFF. CDR3 sequence (DNA): TGTGCCAGCTCACCTAGGGTAGCTAATGAAAAACTGTTTTTT.

V gene TRBV2 combines with J gene TRBJ2-1; no clear D gene. The CDR3 runs to 11 residues. Germline V gene sequence: CDR1 SNHLY, CDR2 FYNNEI. V lost 5 bases, J lost 15 bases, and 14 bases lay in between. The CDR3 nucleotides are TGTGCCAGCAGTTTCGACGGATTTCCGTTCTTC. This translates into CASSFDGFPFF.

The genes are TRBV5-4 and TRBJ2-1, with 10 bases fitting TRBD2. V gave up 0 bases and J gave up 3 bases; unmatched junction bases: 9. The CDR3 loop spans 18 amino acids. Germline CDR1 reads SGHNT; CDR2 reads YYREEE (reference sequence). The CDR3 coding sequence is TGTGCCAGCAGCTTGGAGGCAAGCGGGGGGGCTCTCTACAATGAGCAGTTCTTC. Translation gives CASSLEASGGALYNEQFF.